A selection of T cell receptor beta chains follows, all from one sample in a study of blood T cell repertoires in COVID-19. Using immunoSEQ multiplex PCR, the repertoire was profiled, and TCRdb retains in-frame clones only, with some absent. Here the sample spans over 250,000 clones, about three quarters being singletons. Source material: peripheral blood. Receptor source: a woman over 75 with acute or convalescent COVID-19. The CDR3 runs from the conserved cysteine through the conserved F or W. D genes are given only for firm matches. Expanded clones get a size class; other rows say once, few or many, or leave the size out.

cdr3_aa	cdr3_nt	v_call	j_call	d_call	clone_size
CASRTGQYSNQPQHF	TGTGCCAGCAGGACAGGGCAATATAGCAATCAGCCCCAGCATTTT	TRBV2	TRBJ1-5	TRBD1	few
CASSEVVTGDNLAKNIQYF	TGTGCCAGCAGTGAAGTAGTAACAGGGGATAACCTAGCCAAAAACATTCAGTACTTC	TRBV6-1	TRBJ2-4	TRBD1	-
CASSQLGLYNEQFF	TGCGCCAGCAGCCAACTGGGACTCTACAATGAGCAGTTCTTC	TRBV4-3	TRBJ2-1	-	-
CASSPRGSGGAAAYNEQFF	TGTGCCAGCAGCCCCAGGGGTAGCGGGGGGGCCGCGGCCTACAATGAGCAGTTCTTC	TRBV7-2	TRBJ2-1	TRBD2	-
CASSPGQASNEQFF	TGTGCCAGCAGCCCCGGACAGGCTAGCAATGAGCAGTTCTTC	TRBV11-1	TRBJ2-1	TRBD1	-
CASSIIGWTGGNQPQHF	TGTGCCAGTAGTATTATCGGTTGGACAGGGGGCAATCAGCCCCAGCATTTT	TRBV19	TRBJ1-5	TRBD1	-
CASGTGTRGHNEQFF	TGTGCCAGCGGAACCGGGACTAGAGGTCACAATGAGCAGTTCTTC	TRBV6-5	TRBJ2-1	TRBD2	-
CATSGGGGETQYF	TGTGCCACCAGTGGAGGGGGCGGGGAGACCCAGTACTTC	TRBV24-1	TRBJ2-5	TRBD1	-
CASSSWTAPGFYGYTF	TGTGCCAGCAGCTCTTGGACAGCCCCAGGCTTCTATGGCTACACCTTC	TRBV7-9	TRBJ1-2	-	-
CASSLMGRGTSSPLHF	TGTGCCAGCAGCTTAATGGGCAGGGGGACAAGTTCACCCCTCCACTTT	TRBV7-2	TRBJ1-6	TRBD1	-
CASSMGQGASETQYF	TGCGCCAGCAGCATGGGACAGGGGGCGAGCGAGACCCAGTACTTC	TRBV5-1	TRBJ2-5	TRBD1	-
CASSMGQSLRGYGYTF	TGTGCCAGTAGTATGGGACAGTCGTTAAGAGGCTATGGCTACACCTTC	TRBV19	TRBJ1-2	TRBD1	-
CASSFDSLSDGYTF	TGTGCCAGCAGCTTCGACTCACTCTCGGATGGCTACACCTTC	TRBV7-2	TRBJ1-2	-	-
CASTSEGALNSPLHF	TGTGCCAGCACGTCAGAGGGGGCGCTTAATTCACCCCTCCACTTT	TRBV6-1	TRBJ1-6	TRBD1	-
CASSLVEGGPETQYF	TGTGCCAGCAGCTTAGTGGAAGGGGGTCCGGAGACCCAGTACTTC	TRBV7-9	TRBJ2-5	-	-
CASSIGGTGTGYESNQPQHF	TGTGCCAGTAGTATAGGGGGGACAGGGACCGGGTATGAGAGCAATCAGCCCCAGCATTTT	TRBV19	TRBJ1-5	TRBD1	-
CASRGGTANTEAFF	TGCGCCAGCAGGGGTGGGACAGCGAACACTGAAGCTTTCTTT	TRBV5-1	TRBJ1-1	TRBD1	-
CATNEGQSFSGNTIYF	TGTGCCACCAACGAGGGACAGTCTTTCTCTGGAAACACCATATATTTT	TRBV24-1	TRBJ1-3	TRBD1	many
CASTDGGLGVNTEAFF	TGTGCCAGTACCGACGGGGGGCTCGGGGTGAACACTGAAGCTTTCTTT	TRBV19	TRBJ1-1	-	many
CASSEGRELAGSYEQYF	TGTGCCAGCAGTGAAGGTAGGGAACTAGCGGGCTCCTACGAGCAGTACTTC	TRBV6-1	TRBJ2-7	TRBD2	-
CASSPSENQPQHF	TGTGCCAGCTCCCCTAGCGAGAATCAGCCCCAGCATTTT	TRBV25-1	TRBJ1-5	-	few
CASSQDGAGALTGELFF	TGTGCCAGCAGCCAAGATGGAGCGGGGGCCCTCACCGGGGAGCTGTTTTTT	TRBV4-2	TRBJ2-2	TRBD2	-
CSVGTGEAFF	TGCAGCGTCGGGACAGGTGAAGCTTTCTTT	TRBV29-1	TRBJ1-1	TRBD1	-
CASSQDSGVGTGELFF	TGTGCCAGCAGCCAAGATAGCGGGGTGGGCACCGGGGAGCTGTTTTTT	TRBV3-1/TRBV3-2	TRBJ2-2	TRBD2	-
CASSQGRGQGANIQYF	TGCGCCAGCAGCCAAGGGAGGGGACAGGGGGCTAACATTCAGTACTTC	TRBV4-1	TRBJ2-4	TRBD1	-
CASSQTGVNQPQHF	TGTGCCAGCAGTCAGACAGGGGTAAATCAGCCCCAGCATTTT	TRBV3-1/TRBV3-2	TRBJ1-5	TRBD1	-
CASSYGNQGNTEAFF	TGTGCCAGCAGTTACGGTAATCAGGGGAACACTGAAGCTTTCTTT	TRBV6-5	TRBJ1-1	-	-